Below, 20 T cell receptor beta chains from the same sample are listed, as sequenced in a study of T cells after yellow fever vaccination. TCRdb recomputed calls from the 5' RACE reads with MiXCR, one row per CDR3 protein. Of approximately 90,000 distinct CDR3 sequences listed, 5.8% are singletons. Specimen: CD8+ T cells sorted from PBMCs, collected 10 days after the yellow fever booster vaccination. The receptors derive from a man aged 18 to 30 who received the YFV17D yellow fever vaccine.

The rearrangement links TRBV30 to TRBJ2-2, with D possibly TRBD1 on 6 matching bases. The CDR3 covers 13 residues. Trimming left V 0 bases short and J 6 bases short, with 8 bases between. CDR1 GTSNPN and CDR2 SVGIG come from the germline V gene (reference sequence). Written as DNA, the CDR3 is TGTGCCTGGAGTGTTGGGGGCGCCGGGGAGCTGTTTTTT. Encoded protein: CAWSVGGAGELFF.

In its sample, this clonotype was seen a few times. The V call is TRBV7-9, the J call TRBJ2-2, with D unresolved. Trimming cost V 5 bases and J 4 bases, with 17 bases left between them. The V gene's germline CDR1 is SEHNR and CDR2 FQNEAQ (reference sequence). CDR3 length: 16 amino acids. The CDR3 DNA sequence: TGTGCCAGCAGCCCTCCCCCCGGGCTGGTCACCGGGGAGCTGTTTTTT. Protein product: CASSPPPGLVTGELFF. Supplemented by reference TRBV7-9 and TRBJ2-2, the full variable domain reads DTGVSQNPRHKITKRGQNVTFRCDPISEHNRLYWYRQTLGQGPEFLTYFQNEAQLEKSRLLSDRFSAERPKGSFSTLEIQRTEQGDSAMYLCASSPPPGLVTGELFFGEGSRLTVL.

This sequence joins TRBV12-3 or TRBV12-4 and TRBJ1-1, with D hard to call. V was trimmed by 6 bases and J by 4 bases, leaving 12 bases between them. The CDR3 has 13 residues. The CDR3 DNA is TGTGCCAGCAGGAACAGCATATCCACTGAAGCTTTCTTT. This sequence encodes CASRNSISTEAFF.

The sample holds many counts of this clonotype. This chain links TRBV7-8 with TRBJ2-2; D remains unclear. V lost 0 bases to trimming and J lost 2 bases, with 7 bases between them. The V gene's germline CDR1 is SGHVS and CDR2 FQNEAQ. CDR3 length: 15 residues. The CDR3 protein is CASSLAGPNTGELFF. Here the CDR3 DNA reads TGTGCCAGCAGCTTAGCTGGGCCTAACACCGGGGAGCTGTTTTTT.

V and J are TRBV12-3 or TRBV12-4 and TRBJ1-1, with a tentative D call TRBD1 (6 bases). Trimming cost V 2 bases and J 2 bases, with 9 bases left between them. The CDR3 has 14 residues. The CDR3 is CASSLRGVNTEAFF. As DNA, the CDR3 is TGTGCCAGCAGTTTAAGGGGGGTCAACACTGAAGCTTTCTTT.

CDR3 nucleotide sequence: TGTGCCAGCAGTTACGGAGAAAATCAGCCCCAGCATTTT. Its translation: CASSYGENQPQHF. The chain links TRBV6-2 or TRBV6-3 to TRBJ1-5, with D unresolved. Germline V gives CDR1 MNHEY, CDR2 SVGEGT. The CDR3 spans 13 residues. Deletions cut 2 bases from V and 4 bases from J, with 6 bases between.

This clonotype was seen repeatedly, ten times or more. The chain is built from TRBV19 and TRBJ2-1, with 8 bases lining up with TRBD2. The CDR3 runs 14 residues. With V trimmed by 9 bases and J by 6 bases, 10 bases remained unmatched. Germline CDR1 is LNHDA and CDR2 is SQIVND (reference sequence). CDR3 DNA: TGTGCCAGGAAGTTAGCGGGGCCATTCAATGAGCAGTTCTTC. It codes for CARKLAGPFNEQFF.

This clonotype was found many times. The J gene is TRBJ2-2, the V gene TRBV5-1, with 7 bases matching TRBD2. CDR3 size: 17 residues. V gave up 1 base and J gave up 6 bases; unmatched junction bases: 12. Per germline, CDR1 SGHRS and CDR2 YFSETQ. CDR3: CASSLPTSKVLAGELFF. CDR3 DNA sequence: TGCGCCAGCAGCTTGCCGACTAGCAAGGTTTTGGCCGGGGAGCTGTTTTTT. The variable domain in full, completed from reference TRBV5-1 and TRBJ2-2, reads KAGVTQTPRYLIKTRGQQVTLSCSPISGHRSVSWYQQTPGQGLQFLFEYFSETQRNKGNFPGRFSGRQFSNSRSEMNVSTLELGDSALYLCASSLPTSKVLAGELFFGEGSRLTVL.

This clonotype was counted many times. The J gene is TRBJ1-1, the V gene TRBV15; D possibly corresponds to TRBD1 (5 bases). The CDR3 loop spans 16 amino acids. The germline gives CDR1 LNHNV, CDR2 YYDKDF (reference sequence). Deletions cut 3 bases from V and 4 bases from J, with 18 bases between. The CDR3 protein is CATSRNTGGMGTEAFF. The CDR3 DNA reads TGTGCCACCAGCAGGAATACGGGGGGTATGGGCACTGAAGCTTTCTTT.

This clonotype was picked up many times. V is TRBV14 and J is TRBJ2-2; D possibly corresponds to TRBD2 (5 bases). The CDR3 sequence is 15 residues long. Germline lookup yields CDR1 SGHDN and CDR2 FVKESK. The V and J ends lost 3 bases and 3 bases respectively, with 11 bases between them. The CDR3: CASSQRAGDTGELFF. CDR3 nucleotides: TGTGCCAGCAGCCAGAGGGCAGGCGACACCGGGGAGCTGTTTTTT.

The sample holds many counts of this clonotype. The J gene is TRBJ1-1, the V gene TRBV21-1; no DNA check was done on the table's D call, TRBD1. TRBV21-1 is described as a pseudogene. The length of the CDR3 is 15 residues. The CDR3 region has the DNA TGTGCCAGCAGCTACCCCGGGACAGGGAACACTGAAGCTTTCTTT. Translated: CASSYPGTGNTEAFF.

The table lists this clonotype with a few counts. The chain has TRBV6-2 or TRBV6-3 and TRBJ2-7; D unresolved. CDR3 size: 14 residues. In germline, CDR1 is MNHEY, CDR2 SVGEGT. Trimming cost V 2 bases and J 0 bases, with 8 bases left between them. The CDR3 DNA reads as TGTGCCAGCAGTTACCCTAGGCTCTCCTACGAGCAGTACTTC. The encoded protein is CASSYPRLSYEQYF.

Written as DNA, the CDR3 is TGTGCCAGTAGATCATATAGCGGGGGAGGATACGAGCAGTACTTC. Translation gives CASRSYSGGGYEQYF. The chain links TRBV19 to TRBJ2-7; 9 bases match TRBD2. V shed 6 bases, J shed 4 bases, and the junction held 10 bases outside the gene matches. The germline V gene has CDR1 LNHDA and CDR2 SQIVND (reference sequence). The CDR3 runs to 15 residues.

CDR3 in amino acids: CSALGQGLTEAFF. The CDR3, as DNA: TGCAGTGCGCTGGGACAGGGCCTTACTGAAGCTTTCTTT. The chain combines TRBV20-1 with TRBJ1-1; TRBD1 agrees at 9 bases. Looked up from germline, CDR1 is DFQATT and CDR2 is SNEGSKA (reference sequence). V lost 6 bases, J lost 5 bases, and 7 bases stayed unmatched. The CDR3 extends over 13 amino acids.

This clonotype was detected many times. The J gene is TRBJ2-1, the V gene TRBV27; 9 bases match TRBD2. The V and J ends lost 0 bases and 7 bases, in that order; junction bases with no gene match: 4. The CDR3 is 15 residues long. CDR1 and CDR2 (germline): MNHEY, SMNVEV (reference sequence). The CDR3 loop is CASSLSLAGRNEQFF. Written as DNA, the CDR3 is TGTGCCAGCAGTTTATCCCTAGCGGGGCGTAATGAGCAGTTCTTC.

This chain joins TRBV7-9 and TRBJ2-1, with a possible D match to TRBD2 (5 bases). CDR1 and CDR2 (germline): SEHNR, FQNEAQ (reference sequence). Trimming cost V 6 bases and J 7 bases, with 10 bases left between them. The CDR3 runs to 12 residues. In DNA form, the CDR3 reads TGTGCCAGCAGGCCGACTAAGAATGAGCAGTTCTTC. This codes for CASRPTKNEQFF.

This clonotype was counted many times. This sequence joins TRBV5-4 and TRBJ2-3; 9 bases fit TRBD2. This CDR3 is built from 21 residues. Looked up from germline, CDR1 is SGHNT and CDR2 is YYREEE (reference sequence). Trimming removed 1 base from V and 2 bases from J; junction bases left unmatched: 20. DNA for the CDR3: TGTGCCAGCAGCTTGTCAGTGGTGCTTGGGCGGGGGGGCCGGGTCACAGATACGCAGTATTTT. This gives the protein CASSLSVVLGRGGRVTDTQYF.

There are many counts of this clonotype. V and J are TRBV6-5 and TRBJ2-2, with D possibly matching TRBD2 (6 bases). This CDR3 contains 15 residues. CDR1 is MNHEY and CDR2 is SVGAGI in the germline V gene. The V and J ends lost 1 base and 2 bases respectively, with 8 bases between them. The CDR3 DNA reads TGTGCCAGCAGTTACTATAGCGGAAACACCGGGGAGCTGTTTTTT. Protein: CASSYYSGNTGELFF.

The chain links TRBV6-5 to TRBJ2-3; 7 positions match TRBD2. V was clipped by 8 bases and J by 8 bases; unmatched bases: 4. There are 11 residues in the CDR3. Germline CDR1 and CDR2: MNHEY and SVGAGI. CDR3 sequence reads: CASLGGGTQYF. In DNA form, the CDR3 reads TGTGCCAGCCTTGGGGGGGGTACGCAGTATTTT.

For the CDR3, the DNA is TGTGCCAGCAGCCCCCGGACTAGAGGGTCCTACGAGCAGTACTTC. As protein: CASSPRTRGSYEQYF. The rearrangement uses TRBV3-1 and TRBJ2-7, with 7 bases matching TRBD2. CDR1 LGHDT and CDR2 YNNKEL come from the germline V gene (reference sequence). V shed 4 bases and J 1 base; nucleotides not matched to a gene: 7. The CDR3 runs 15 residues.